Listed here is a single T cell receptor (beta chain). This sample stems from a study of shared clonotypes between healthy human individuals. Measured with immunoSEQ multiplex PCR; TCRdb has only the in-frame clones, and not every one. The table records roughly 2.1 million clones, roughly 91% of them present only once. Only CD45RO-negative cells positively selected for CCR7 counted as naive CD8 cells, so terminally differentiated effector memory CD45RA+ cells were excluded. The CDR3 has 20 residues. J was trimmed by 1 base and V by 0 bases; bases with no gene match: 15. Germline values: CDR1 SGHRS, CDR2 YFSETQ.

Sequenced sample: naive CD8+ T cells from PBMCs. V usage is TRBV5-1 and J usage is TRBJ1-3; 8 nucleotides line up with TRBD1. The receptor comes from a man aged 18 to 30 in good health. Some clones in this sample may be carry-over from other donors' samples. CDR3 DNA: TGCGCCAGCAGCTTGGCCTTTCAGGGGGCGATTGTAAAATCTGGAAACACCATATATTTT. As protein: CASSLAFQGAIVKSGNTIYF.